The 19 T cell receptor beta chains in this list originate from one sample, sequenced in a study of T cell responses to AZD1222 COVID-19 vaccine. Produced via immunoSEQ multiplex PCR; TCRdb's table is partial and in-frame only. The profile shows 90,000 to 100,000 clones, roughly 90% of them singletons. Here the sequenced sample was peripheral blood, taken 28 days after the second AZD1222 dose. The source of these receptors is an adult who received the AZD1222 COVID-19 vaccine.

V is TRBV6-5 and J is TRBJ1-5; 10 positions agree with TRBD1. Germline V lookup: CDR1 MNHEY, CDR2 SVGAGI. V was clipped by 6 bases and J by 5 bases; unmatched bases: 4. This CDR3 region has 14 residues. This CDR3 reads CASRDRGLDQPQHF. CDR3 DNA: TGTGCCAGCAGAGACAGGGGGCTAGATCAGCCCCAGCATTTT.

The J gene is TRBJ2-1, the V gene TRBV3-1 (or the pseudogene TRBV3-2), with 10 bases lining up with TRBD1. V shed 0 bases and J 6 bases; nucleotides not matched to a gene: 5. The CDR3 contains 16 residues. Germline CDR1 reads LGHDT; CDR2 reads YNNKEL (reference sequence). The CDR3 bases are TGTGCCAGCAGCCAAGATCCGGGACAGGGGTTCAATGAGCAGTTCTTC. Protein: CASSQDPGQGFNEQFF.

In this sample, this clone turned up a few times. The V gene is TRBV7-2, the J gene TRBJ1-2; 9 nucleotides line up with TRBD1. The CDR3 is 13 residues long. With V trimmed by 5 bases and J by 8 bases, 6 bases remained unmatched. Germline V CDR1 and CDR2: SGHTA, FQGNSA. The CDR3 nucleotides are TGTGCCAGCAGCCCGCGGGACAGGGACGGCTACACCTTC. This encodes CASSPRDRDGYTF. The full variable domain, its missing parts supplied by reference TRBV7-2 and TRBJ1-2, is GAGVSQSPSNKVTEKGKDVELRCDPISGHTALYWYRQSLGQGLEFLIYFQGNSAPDKSGLPSDRFSAERTGGSVSTLTIQRTQQEDSAVYLCASSPRDRDGYTFGSGTRLTVV.

Only a few counts were recorded for this clone. The chain combines TRBV5-5 with TRBJ1-5; D remains ambiguous. The CDR3 is made up of 13 amino acids. Trimming cost V 4 bases and J 5 bases, with 10 bases left between them. The germline V gene encodes CDR1 SGHKS and CDR2 YYEKEE (reference sequence). CDR3 loop: CASSVGSDQPQHF. The DNA of the CDR3 is TGTGCCAGCAGCGTTGGGAGCGATCAGCCCCAGCATTTT.

This clone has a handful of counts. Within the sample, other DNA sequences also encode this same CDR3. The rearrangement uses TRBV10-3 and TRBJ2-1; D unclear. V lost 4 bases and J 6 bases, leaving 4 bases between the germline ends. The CDR3 has 11 amino acids. Germline V gene data show CDR1 as ENHRY and CDR2 as SYGVKD. The CDR3 region is CAISVGNEQFF. CDR3 nucleotides: TGTGCCATCAGTGTTGGCAATGAGCAGTTCTTC.

The rearrangement links TRBV7-9 to TRBJ2-5; TRBD1 is a possible D gene (5 bases). CDR1 SEHNR and CDR2 FQNEAQ come from the germline V gene (reference sequence). Between the trimmed V and J ends, which lost 5 bases and 5 bases, there was a span of 15 bases. The CDR3 spans 14 residues. The CDR3 DNA reads as TGTGCCAGCAGCGTACCCAGGGTTGGGGAGACCCAGTACTTC. It yields the protein CASSVPRVGETQYF.

The chain links TRBV9 to TRBJ1-2; the D gene is possibly TRBD1 (6 bases). Per the germline V gene, CDR1 is SGDLS and CDR2 is YYNGEE. Trimming cost V 0 bases and J 4 bases, with 13 bases left between them. This CDR3 has 15 amino acids. CDR3 amino acids: CASSVAVGASYGYTF. CDR3 nucleotides: TGTGCCAGCAGCGTAGCTGTGGGGGCGTCCTATGGCTACACCTTC.

The V call is TRBV11-2, the J call TRBJ1-2; the D gene is possibly TRBD1 (6 bases). The CDR3 extends over 15 amino acids. V was trimmed by 0 bases and J by 6 bases, leaving 14 bases between them. The V gene's germline CDR1 is SGHAT and CDR2 FQNNGV. The CDR3 DNA sequence: TGTGCCAGCAGCTTAGATCGCCAGGGGAGGCATGGCTACACCTTC. The encoded protein is CASSLDRQGRHGYTF.

This chain uses TRBV3-1 (or the pseudogene TRBV3-2) with TRBJ2-3, with a possible D match to TRBD2 (6 bases). The germline CDR1 and CDR2 sequences are LGHDT and YNNKEL (reference sequence). The CDR3 consists of 11 residues. V was trimmed by 1 base and J by 14 bases, leaving 10 bases between them. The CDR3 is CASSQVGEVYF. Here the CDR3 DNA reads TGTGCCAGCAGCCAAGTGGGGGAGGTGTATTTT.

The chain employs TRBV5-1 and TRBJ2-1, with 14 bases lining up with TRBD2. The CDR3 is 16 amino acids. The ends lost 0 bases at V and 10 bases at J; junction bases unmatched: 6. Germline V CDR1 and CDR2: SGHRS, YFSETQ. In nucleotides, the CDR3 is TGCGCCAGCAGCTTGGGACTAGCGGGAGGGCCACAGGAGCAGTTCTTC. As protein: CASSLGLAGGPQEQFF.

The chain has TRBV11-1 and TRBJ2-7, with no clear D. Trimming left V 3 bases short and J 2 bases short, with 11 bases between. CDR1 is SGHAT, CDR2 FQDESV, per germline (reference sequence). This CDR3 has 14 residues. The CDR3 here is CASSFYIETYEQYF. CDR3 nucleotides: TGTGCCAGCAGCTTCTATATAGAAACCTACGAGCAGTACTTC.

The chain couples TRBV27 to TRBJ1-1, with 8 bases that match TRBD1. V lost 9 bases, J lost 8 bases, and 17 bases stayed unmatched. Germline V gene sequence: CDR1 MNHEY, CDR2 SMNVEV (reference sequence). The CDR3 is 15 amino acids. The CDR3 sequence: CASSSPPGQVSEAFF. The CDR3 region has the DNA TGTGCCAGTTCTTCCCCCCCGGGACAGGTATCGGAAGCTTTCTTT.

This clone was recorded once. The V gene is TRBV4-1, the J gene TRBJ2-7, with 7 bases lining up with TRBD1. The CDR3 covers 12 residues. Germline CDR1 and CDR2: MGHRA and YSYEKL. V shed 4 bases and J 6 bases; nucleotides not matched to a gene: 3. The CDR3 nucleotides are TGCGCCAGCAGCCCTCCAGGGGGCGAGCAGTACTTC. This codes for CASSPPGGEQYF.

The J gene is TRBJ2-2, the V gene TRBV7-3; D is unresolved. This CDR3 contains 13 residues. V lost 4 bases to trimming and J lost 6 bases, with 9 bases between them. Germline CDR1 SGHTA, CDR2 FQGTGA. CDR3 coding DNA: TGTGCCAGCAGCTCCGACTGGGCCGGGGAGCTGTTTTTT. Amino acids: CASSSDWAGELFF.

This clone has just one count. This sequence joins TRBV7-8 and TRBJ1-5; D remains ambiguous. The V and J ends lost 4 bases and 4 bases respectively, with 14 bases between them. This CDR3 region has 15 residues. From germline, CDR1 is SGHVS and CDR2 FQNEAQ. Written as DNA, the CDR3 is TGTGCCAGCAGCTCAGCTGGTGGGGTGAATCAGCCCCAGCATTTT. Its translation: CASSSAGGVNQPQHF.

V is TRBV5-1 and J is TRBJ1-2; D perhaps matches TRBD1 (6 bases). CDR1 is SGHRS and CDR2 is YFSETQ in the germline V gene. Trimming pared 0 bases from V and 1 base from J, leaving 13 bases between. The CDR3 is 16 residues long. CDR3: CASSLALGGLNYGYTF. The CDR3, as DNA: TGCGCCAGCAGCTTGGCCTTGGGGGGCCTTAACTATGGCTACACCTTC. The entire variable domain, with the rest obtained from reference TRBV5-1 and TRBJ1-2, is as follows: KAGVTQTPRYLIKTRGQQVTLSCSPISGHRSVSWYQQTPGQGLQFLFEYFSETQRNKGNFPGRFSGRQFSNSRSEMNVSTLELGDSALYLCASSLALGGLNYGYTFGSGTRLTVV.

Of note for this clone: The sample contains more than one DNA sequence encoding this CDR3. The V call is TRBV20-1, the J call TRBJ1-1; D is possibly TRBD1 (5 bases). CDR3 size: 12 residues. V was shortened by 3 bases and J by 5 bases, with 10 bases between the two germline ends. Germline V gene data show CDR1 as DFQATT and CDR2 as SNEGSKA (reference sequence). The CDR3 spells CSASGGGTEAFF. The CDR3 bases are TGCAGTGCTAGTGGCGGGGGGACTGAAGCTTTCTTT.

The CDR3 loop is CASRSTGTGKGYTF. The CDR3 region has the DNA TGTGCCAGCAGATCAACCGGGACAGGGAAAGGCTACACCTTC. The chain links TRBV5-4 to TRBJ1-2, with 9 positions matching TRBD1. J gave up 8 bases and V 5 bases, and 10 bases lay outside the gene matches. Germline CDR1 SGHNT, CDR2 YYREEE (reference sequence). This CDR3 comprises 14 residues. Complete variable domain (other parts from reference TRBV5-4 and TRBJ1-2): ETGVTQSPTHLIKTRGQQVTLRCSSQSGHNTVSWYQQALGQGPQFIFQYYREEENGRGNFPPRFSGLQFPNYSSELNVNALELDDSALYLCASRSTGTGKGYTFGSGTRLTVV.

The chain couples TRBV28 to TRBJ1-5; D ambiguous. Germline V gene data show CDR1 as MDHEN and CDR2 as SYDVKM. Trimming removed 10 bases at V and 3 bases at J, with 13 bases between. CDR3 size: 13 residues. CDR3 DNA sequence: TGTGCCACCCTGCCCGGACCCAATCAGCCCCAGCATTTT. This encodes CATLPGPNQPQHF.